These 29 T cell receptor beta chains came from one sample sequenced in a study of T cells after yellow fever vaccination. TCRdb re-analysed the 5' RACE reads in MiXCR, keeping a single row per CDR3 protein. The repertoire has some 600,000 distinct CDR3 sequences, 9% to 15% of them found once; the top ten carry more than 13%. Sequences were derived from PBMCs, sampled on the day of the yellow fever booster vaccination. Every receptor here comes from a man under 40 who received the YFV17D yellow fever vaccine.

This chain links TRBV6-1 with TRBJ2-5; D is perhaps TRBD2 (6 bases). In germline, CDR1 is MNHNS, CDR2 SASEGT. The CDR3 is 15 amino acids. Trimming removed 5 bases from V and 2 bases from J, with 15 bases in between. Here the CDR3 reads CASSRGLNFQETQYF. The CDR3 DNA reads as TGTGCCAGCAGTCGGGGACTCAACTTTCAAGAGACCCAGTACTTC.

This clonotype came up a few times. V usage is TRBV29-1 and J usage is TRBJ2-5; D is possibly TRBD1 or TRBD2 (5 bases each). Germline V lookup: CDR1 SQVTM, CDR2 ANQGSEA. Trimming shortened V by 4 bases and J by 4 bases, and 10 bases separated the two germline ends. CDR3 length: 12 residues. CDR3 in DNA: TGCAGCGTTGCGAGGGGCGGAGAGACCCAGTACTTC. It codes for CSVARGGETQYF.

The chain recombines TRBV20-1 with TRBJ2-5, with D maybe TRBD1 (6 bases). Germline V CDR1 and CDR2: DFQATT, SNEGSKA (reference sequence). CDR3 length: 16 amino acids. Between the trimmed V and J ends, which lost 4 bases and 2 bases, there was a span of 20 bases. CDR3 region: CSAIEPVRTVQETQYF. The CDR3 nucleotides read TGCAGTGCTATAGAGCCGGTCCGGACAGTACAAGAGACCCAGTACTTC.

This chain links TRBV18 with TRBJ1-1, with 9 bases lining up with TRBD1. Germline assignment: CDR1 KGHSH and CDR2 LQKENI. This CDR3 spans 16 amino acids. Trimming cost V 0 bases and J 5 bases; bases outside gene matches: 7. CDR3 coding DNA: TGTGCCAGCTCACCACCGGTAGGGACAGGGAGGACTGAAGCTTTCTTT. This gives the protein CASSPPVGTGRTEAFF.

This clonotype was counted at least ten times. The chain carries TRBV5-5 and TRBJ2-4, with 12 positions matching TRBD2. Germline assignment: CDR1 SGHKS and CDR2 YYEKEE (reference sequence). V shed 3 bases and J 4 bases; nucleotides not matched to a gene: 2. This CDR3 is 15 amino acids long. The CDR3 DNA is TGTGCCAGCAGCTCTGGACTAGCGGGGAAAAACATTCAGTACTTC. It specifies CASSSGLAGKNIQYF.

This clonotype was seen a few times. The CDR3 DNA follows: TGCAGTGCTACCCCGGACCGGTTCTCTGGAAACACCATATATTTT. Translation: CSATPDRFSGNTIYF. The gene calls are TRBV20-1 and TRBJ1-3; D remains unclear. The CDR3 sequence is 15 residues long. The V end was cut by 4 bases, the J end by 0 bases, with 13 bases between. CDR1 and CDR2 from the germline V gene are DFQATT and SNEGSKA (reference sequence).

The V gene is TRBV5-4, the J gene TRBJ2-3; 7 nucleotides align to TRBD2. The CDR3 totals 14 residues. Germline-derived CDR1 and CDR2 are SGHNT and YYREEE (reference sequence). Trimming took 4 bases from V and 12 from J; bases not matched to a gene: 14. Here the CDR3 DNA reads TGTGCCAGCAGCACCGAACTACTAGCGCCATTACAGTATTTT. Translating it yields CASSTELLAPLQYF.

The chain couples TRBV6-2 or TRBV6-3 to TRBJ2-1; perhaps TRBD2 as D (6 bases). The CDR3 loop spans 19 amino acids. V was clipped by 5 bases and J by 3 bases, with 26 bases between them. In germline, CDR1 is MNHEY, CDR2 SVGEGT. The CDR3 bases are TGTGCCAGCAGTCCTCCCCTCGGGGCCTTAGCGGAACACTACAATGAGCAGTTCTTC. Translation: CASSPPLGALAEHYNEQFF.

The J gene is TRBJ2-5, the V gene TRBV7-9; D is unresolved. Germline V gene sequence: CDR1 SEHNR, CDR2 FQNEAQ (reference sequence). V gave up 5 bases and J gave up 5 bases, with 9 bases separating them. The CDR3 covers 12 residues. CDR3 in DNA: TGTGCCAGCAGCCGCCATGGGGAGACCCAGTACTTC. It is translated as CASSRHGETQYF.

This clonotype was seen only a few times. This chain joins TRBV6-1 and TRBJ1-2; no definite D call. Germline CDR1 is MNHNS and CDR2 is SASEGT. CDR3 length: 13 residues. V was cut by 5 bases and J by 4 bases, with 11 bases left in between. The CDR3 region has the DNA TGTGCCAGCAGTCCACGGGTGATCTATGGCTACACCTTC. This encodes CASSPRVIYGYTF.

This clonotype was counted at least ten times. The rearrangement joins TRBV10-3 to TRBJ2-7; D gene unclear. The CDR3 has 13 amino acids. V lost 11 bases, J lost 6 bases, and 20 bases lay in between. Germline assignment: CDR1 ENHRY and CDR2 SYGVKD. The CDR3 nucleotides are TGTGCCGTCGGCGAGTTGAAGGGCTTCGAGCAGTACTTC. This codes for CAVGELKGFEQYF.

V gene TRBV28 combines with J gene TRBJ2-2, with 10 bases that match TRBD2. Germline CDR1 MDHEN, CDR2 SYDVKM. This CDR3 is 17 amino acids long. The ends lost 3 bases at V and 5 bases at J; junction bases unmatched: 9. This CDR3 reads CASSFTSGTLRTGELFF. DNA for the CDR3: TGTGCCAGCAGTTTTACTAGCGGGACTCTTAGGACCGGGGAGCTGTTTTTT.

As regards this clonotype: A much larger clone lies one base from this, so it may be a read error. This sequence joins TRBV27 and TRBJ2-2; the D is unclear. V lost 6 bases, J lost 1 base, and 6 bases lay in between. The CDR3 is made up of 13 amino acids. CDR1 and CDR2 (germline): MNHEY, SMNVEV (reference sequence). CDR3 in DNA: TGTGCCAGCAGATGGGGGAACACCGGGGAGCTGTTTTTT. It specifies CASRWGNTGELFF.

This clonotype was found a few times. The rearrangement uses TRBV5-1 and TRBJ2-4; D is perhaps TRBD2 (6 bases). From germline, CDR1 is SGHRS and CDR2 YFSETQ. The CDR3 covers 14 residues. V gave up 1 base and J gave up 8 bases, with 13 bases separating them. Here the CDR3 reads CASSLIGSRDIQYF. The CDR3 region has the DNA TGCGCCAGCAGCTTGATCGGGAGTCGGGACATTCAGTACTTC. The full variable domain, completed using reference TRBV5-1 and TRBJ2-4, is KAGVTQTPRYLIKTRGQQVTLSCSPISGHRSVSWYQQTPGQGLQFLFEYFSETQRNKGNFPGRFSGRQFSNSRSEMNVSTLELGDSALYLCASSLIGSRDIQYFGAGTRLSVL.

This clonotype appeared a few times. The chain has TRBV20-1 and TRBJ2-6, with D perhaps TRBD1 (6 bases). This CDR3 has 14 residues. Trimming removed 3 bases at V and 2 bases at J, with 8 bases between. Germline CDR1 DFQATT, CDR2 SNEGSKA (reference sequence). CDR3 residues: CSASWDTGANVLTF. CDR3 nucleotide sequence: TGCAGTGCTAGCTGGGACACTGGGGCCAACGTCCTGACTTTC.

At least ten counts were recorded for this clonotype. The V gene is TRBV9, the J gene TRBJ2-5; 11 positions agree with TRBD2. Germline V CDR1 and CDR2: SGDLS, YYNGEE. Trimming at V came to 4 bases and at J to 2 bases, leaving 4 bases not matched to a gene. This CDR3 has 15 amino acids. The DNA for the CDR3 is TGTGCCAGCAGCACCCGACTAGCGGGGCAAGAGACCCAGTACTTC. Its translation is CASSTRLAGQETQYF.

CDR3 in amino acids: CASLGGEGQPQHF. CDR3 DNA: TGCGCCAGCTTAGGGGGCGAAGGTCAGCCCCAGCATTTT. The chain joins TRBV10-2 to TRBJ1-5, with 7 bases fitting TRBD1. Germline V lookup: CDR1 WSHSY, CDR2 SAAADI. The CDR3 runs 13 residues. Trimming at V came to 8 bases and at J to 6 bases, leaving 7 bases not matched to a gene.

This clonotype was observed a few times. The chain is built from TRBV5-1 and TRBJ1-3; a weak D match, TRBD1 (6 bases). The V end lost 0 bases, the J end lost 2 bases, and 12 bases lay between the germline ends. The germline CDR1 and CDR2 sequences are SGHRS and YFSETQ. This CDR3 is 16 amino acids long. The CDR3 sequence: CASSLDPGAPGNTIYF. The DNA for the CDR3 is TGCGCCAGCAGCTTGGATCCGGGGGCGCCTGGAAACACCATATATTTT.

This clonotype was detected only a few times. The CDR3 is CASSSDRVSEQYF. The CDR3 DNA follows: TGTGCCAGCAGTTCGGACAGGGTTTCCGAGCAGTACTTC. V and J are TRBV6-5 and TRBJ2-7; 8 nucleotides agree with TRBD1. This CDR3 region has 13 residues. Germline V gene sequence: CDR1 MNHEY, CDR2 SVGAGI. The V segment lost 4 bases and the J segment 6 bases; nucleotides outside the gene matches: 5.

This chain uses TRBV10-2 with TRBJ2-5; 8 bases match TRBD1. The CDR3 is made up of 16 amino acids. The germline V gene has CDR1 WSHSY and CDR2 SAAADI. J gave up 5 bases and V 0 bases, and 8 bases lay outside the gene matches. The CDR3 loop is CASSESGRGLSETQYF. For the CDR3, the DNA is TGCGCCAGCAGTGAGTCGGGCAGGGGGCTATCGGAGACCCAGTACTTC.

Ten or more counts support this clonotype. The CDR3 region is CSAGGFRTDTQYF. CDR3 bases: TGCAGTGCTGGGGGTTTCCGCACAGATACGCAGTATTTT. This sequence joins TRBV20-1 and TRBJ2-3; tentatively, D is TRBD1 or TRBD2 (5 bases each). From germline, CDR1 is DFQATT and CDR2 SNEGSKA (reference sequence). Deletions cut 5 bases from V and 1 base from J, with 10 bases between. CDR3 length: 13 residues.

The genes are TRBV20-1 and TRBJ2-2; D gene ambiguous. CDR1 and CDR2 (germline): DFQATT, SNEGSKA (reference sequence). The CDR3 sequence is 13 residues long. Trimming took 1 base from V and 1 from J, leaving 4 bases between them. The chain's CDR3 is CSARAQNTGELFF. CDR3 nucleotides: TGCAGTGCTAGAGCCCAGAACACCGGGGAGCTGTTTTTT.

CDR3 sequence reads: CASSLVLGYEQYF. The CDR3 region has the DNA TGTGCCAGCAGTTTAGTTCTAGGATACGAGCAGTACTTC. This chain uses TRBV27 with TRBJ2-7; the D is unclear. The V end lost 2 bases, the J end lost 4 bases, and 9 bases lay between the germline ends. The CDR3 extends over 13 amino acids. Per the germline V gene, CDR1 is MNHEY and CDR2 is SMNVEV (reference sequence).

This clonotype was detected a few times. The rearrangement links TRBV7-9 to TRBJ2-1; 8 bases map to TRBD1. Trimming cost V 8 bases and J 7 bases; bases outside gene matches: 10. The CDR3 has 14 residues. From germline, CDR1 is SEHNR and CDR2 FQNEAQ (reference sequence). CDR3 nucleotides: TGTGCCAGCCGACAGCAGGGGGCGTGGAATGAGCAGTTCTTC. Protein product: CASRQQGAWNEQFF.

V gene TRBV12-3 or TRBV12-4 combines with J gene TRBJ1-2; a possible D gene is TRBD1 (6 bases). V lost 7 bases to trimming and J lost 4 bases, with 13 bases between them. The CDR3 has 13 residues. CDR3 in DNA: TGTGCCAGCAATCCGACAGGAGGCTATGGCTACACCTTC. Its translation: CASNPTGGYGYTF.

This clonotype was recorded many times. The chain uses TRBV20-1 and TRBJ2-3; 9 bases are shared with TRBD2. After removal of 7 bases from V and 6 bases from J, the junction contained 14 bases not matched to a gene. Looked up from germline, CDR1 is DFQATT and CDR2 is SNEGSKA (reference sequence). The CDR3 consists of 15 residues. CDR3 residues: CSGRRRGGGLDTQYF. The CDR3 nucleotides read TGCAGTGGGAGAAGGCGGGGGGGGGGTTTGGATACGCAGTATTTT.

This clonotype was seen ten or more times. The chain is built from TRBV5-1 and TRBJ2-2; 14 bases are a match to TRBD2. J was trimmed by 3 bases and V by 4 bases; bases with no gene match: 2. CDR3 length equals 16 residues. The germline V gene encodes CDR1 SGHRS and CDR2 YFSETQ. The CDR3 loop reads CASSRGLAGDTGELFF. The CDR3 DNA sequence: TGCGCCAGCAGCCGGGGACTAGCGGGAGACACCGGGGAGCTGTTTTTT.

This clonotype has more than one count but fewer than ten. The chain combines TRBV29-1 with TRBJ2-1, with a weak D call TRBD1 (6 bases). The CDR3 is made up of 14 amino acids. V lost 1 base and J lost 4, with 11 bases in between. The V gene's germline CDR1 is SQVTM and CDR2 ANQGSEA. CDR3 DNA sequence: TGCAGCGTTGAAGGCAGGGGTAGATACAATGAGCAGTTCTTC. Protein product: CSVEGRGRYNEQFF.

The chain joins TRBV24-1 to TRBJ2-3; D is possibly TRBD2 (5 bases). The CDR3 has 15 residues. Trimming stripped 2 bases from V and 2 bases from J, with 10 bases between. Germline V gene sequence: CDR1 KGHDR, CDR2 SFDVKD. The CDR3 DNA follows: TGTGCCACCAGTGATTCACCGGGGTTCACAGATACGCAGTATTTT. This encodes CATSDSPGFTDTQYF.